These 2 T cell receptor beta chains were sequenced from one sample in a study of vaccination effects on CD4 cells after COVID-19. These TCRs are of unknown antigen specificity. Generated by immunoSEQ multiplex PCR, the TCRdb table keeps only in-frame clones and is missing some. The table lists fewer than 25,000 clones, around 74% of them singletons. Antigen-specific CD4+ T cell clonotypes were called by their expansion after viral peptide-pool culture in ViraFEST. When ten to eleven days of culture had elapsed, CD4+ T cells were isolated. Two-dose vaccination with either BNT162b2 or mRNA-1273 was given to the participants. The specimen was CD4+ T cells from PBMCs cultured with HCoV-NL63 spike peptides, collected after COVID-19 vaccination. These receptors were taken from a human donor who received a COVID-19 vaccine.

Notes on this clone: This sample includes further DNA sequences coding for the same CDR3. V is TRBV27 and J is TRBJ1-1, with TRBD1 matching over 7 bases. There are 12 residues in the CDR3. The junction had 3 bases not matched to a gene; V was cut back by 3 bases and J by 8 bases. CDR1 is MNHEY and CDR2 is SMNVEV in the germline V gene (reference sequence). The CDR3 coding sequence is TGTGCCAGCAGTTTCAAACAGGGGGAAGCTTTCTTT. Amino acid sequence: CASSFKQGEAFF.

V usage is TRBV15 and J usage is TRBJ2-1; unclear D gene. Germline V lookup: CDR1 LNHNV, CDR2 YYDKDF (reference sequence). CDR3 length equals 15 residues. V lost 3 bases and J lost 5, with 14 bases in between. Here the CDR3 DNA reads TGTGCCACCAGCAGGGGCCAGGTGAAGGACAATGAGCAGTTCTTC. It yields the protein CATSRGQVKDNEQFF.